The rows below give T cell receptor beta chains drawn from one sample of a study of cytomegalovirus exposure and HLA in healthy donors. Sequenced by immunoSEQ multiplex PCR; TCRdb stores in-frame clones only, minus some. The table includes some 71,000 clones, about 70% detected once. Material: PBMCs. These receptors all come from a woman younger than 45 in good health and CMV-seropositive. Each CDR3 is given with its conserved first and last residue. Each record gives: V gene, clone size, D gene, J gene, CDR3 protein, CDR3 DNA. The D gene is left open where the match is weak. Size is omitted from some rows. Given values are once, few, many or a class for expanded clones.

>TRBV2|.|.|TRBJ2-1
CASSQGGTFGTQQFF
TGTGCCAGCAGTCAAGGTGGGACCTTCGGGACTCAGCAGTTCTTC
>TRBV27|.|.|TRBJ1-1
CASRATQGTEAFF
TGTGCCAGCCGGGCCACGCAGGGGACTGAAGCTTTCTTT
>TRBV28|.|.|TRBJ2-6
CASSFLGGGGANVLTF
TGTGCCAGCAGTTTTTTGGGGGGTGGTGGGGCCAACGTCCTGACTTTC
>TRBV6-5|.|.|TRBJ2-3
CASGLTVRDTQYF
TGTGCCAGCGGTTTAACGGTGAGAGATACGCAGTATTTT
>TRBV19|.|TRBD2|TRBJ2-7
CATRVAGAYEQYF
TGTGCCACGAGGGTAGCGGGTGCCTACGAGCAGTACTTC
>TRBV27|.|.|TRBJ1-2
CASSFGPNNYGYTF
TGTGCCAGCAGTTTTGGCCCGAATAACTATGGCTACACCTTC
>TRBV30|.|TRBD2|TRBJ2-3
CAWKQAGSTDTQYF
TGTGCCTGGAAACAAGCGGGATCCACAGATACGCAGTATTTT
>TRBV7-9|.|.|TRBJ1-2
CASSLGAANYGYTF
TGTGCCAGCAGCTTAGGTGCAGCTAACTATGGCTACACCTTC
>TRBV7-2|.|.|TRBJ1-1
CASSLRQVNTEAFF
TGTGCCAGCAGCTTGCGACAGGTGAACACTGAAGCTTTCTTT
>TRBV11-2|.|.|TRBJ1-5
CASSLDRGNQPQHF
TGTGCCAGCAGCTTAGATCGGGGCAATCAGCCCCAGCATTTT
>TRBV11-2|few|TRBD1|TRBJ1-1
CASGPTGERAEAFF
TGTGCCAGCGGCCCCACAGGGGAGCGGGCTGAAGCTTTCTTT
>TRBV15|.|.|TRBJ2-4
CATSRDSRLDIQYF
TGTGCCACCAGCAGAGATTCGAGGTTGGACATTCAGTACTTC
>TRBV6-5|.|.|TRBJ1-2
CASLGDGGDYTF
TGTGCCAGCTTAGGGGACGGAGGGGACTACACCTTC
>TRBV6-1|.|.|TRBJ1-4
CASSEVSWRAGEKLFF
TGTGCCAGCAGTGAAGTTTCGTGGAGGGCAGGAGAAAAACTGTTTTTT
>TRBV10-3|few|TRBD2|TRBJ2-1
CAISAGTSRNNEQFF
TGTGCCATCAGTGCCGGGACTAGCAGAAACAATGAGCAGTTCTTC